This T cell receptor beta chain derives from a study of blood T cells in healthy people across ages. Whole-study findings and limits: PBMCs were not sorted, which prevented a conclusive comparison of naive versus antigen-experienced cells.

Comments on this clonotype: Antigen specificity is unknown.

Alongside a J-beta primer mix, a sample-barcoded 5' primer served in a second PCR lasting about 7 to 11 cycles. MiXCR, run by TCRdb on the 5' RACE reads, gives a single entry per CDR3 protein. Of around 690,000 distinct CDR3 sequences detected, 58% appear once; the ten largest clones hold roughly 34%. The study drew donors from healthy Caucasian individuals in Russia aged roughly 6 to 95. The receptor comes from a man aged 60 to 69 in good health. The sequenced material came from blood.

CDR3 bases: TGCGCCAGCAGTGAGCAAGTAGCAGGCGAGCAGTACTTC. Amino acids: CASSEQVAGEQYF. The genes are TRBV10-1 and TRBJ2-7, with D uncertain. The germline CDR1 and CDR2 sequences are WNHNN and SYGVQD (reference sequence). The V end was cut by 2 bases, the J end by 6 bases, with 11 bases between. The CDR3 has 13 residues.